These 8 T cell receptor beta chains originate from one sample sequenced in a study of blood T cells in healthy people across ages. Through a sample-barcoded 5' primer and a J-beta primer mix, a second PCR was run for about 6 to 11 cycles. TCRdb re-derived calls from the 5' RACE reads in MiXCR, one entry per CDR3 protein. The data show about 570,000 distinct CDR3 sequences, approximately 30% seen once. Sequenced: blood. These receptors came from a woman in her 70s in good health.

J is TRBJ1-1 and V is TRBV15, with D possibly being TRBD1 (5 bases). Trimming left V 1 base short and J 10 bases short, with 13 bases between. Germline CDR1 and CDR2: LNHNV and YYDKDF (reference sequence). The CDR3 extends over 13 amino acids. The CDR3 here is CATSRVGTGSAFF. The CDR3 nucleotides read TGTGCCACCAGCAGAGTGGGGACGGGATCAGCTTTCTTT.

This chain joins TRBV4-1 and TRBJ2-5; D possibly corresponds to TRBD2 (5 bases). Trimming stripped 4 bases from V and 0 bases from J, with 21 bases between. The CDR3 has 18 residues. Germline V lookup: CDR1 MGHRA, CDR2 YSYEKL. In DNA form, the CDR3 reads TGCGCCAGCAGCCCAAATCGGGGTGGAACAGCGTACCAAGAGACCCAGTACTTC. Its protein is CASSPNRGGTAYQETQYF.

The genes are TRBV20-1 and TRBJ1-2; no definite D call. V was clipped by 5 bases and J by 7 bases, with 14 bases between them. Germline V gene data show CDR1 as DFQATT and CDR2 as SNEGSKA (reference sequence). The CDR3 is 12 residues long. This CDR3 is CSASSGSGGYTF. The CDR3 DNA reads TGCAGTGCTTCCAGCGGGAGTGGTGGCTACACCTTC.

V usage is TRBV2 and J usage is TRBJ1-1; D is possibly TRBD1 (5 bases). The CDR3 has 11 amino acids. CDR1 and CDR2 from the germline V gene are SNHLY and FYNNEI. Deletions cut 7 bases from V and 5 bases from J, with 8 bases between. The CDR3 spells CASTGETEAFF. The DNA of the CDR3 is TGTGCCAGCACGGGGGAAACTGAAGCTTTCTTT.

V and J are TRBV7-8 and TRBJ2-5; D remains ambiguous. The CDR3 runs to 16 residues. CDR1 and CDR2 (germline): SGHVS, FQNEAQ. V was clipped by 5 bases and J by 5 bases, with 21 bases between them. The CDR3 sequence: CASSPKTVILEETQYF. DNA of the CDR3: TGTGCCAGCAGCCCTAAGACGGTTATCCTTGAGGAGACCCAGTACTTC.

There are many counts of this clonotype. This sequence joins TRBV27 and TRBJ1-2, with D perhaps matching TRBD1 (6 bases). V gave up 7 bases and J gave up 0 bases, with 21 bases separating them. This CDR3 is built from 17 residues. Looked up from germline, CDR1 is MNHEY and CDR2 is SMNVEV (reference sequence). The CDR3: CASTPEWPGASNYGYTF. The DNA for the CDR3 is TGTGCCAGCACCCCCGAATGGCCAGGGGCCTCTAACTATGGCTACACCTTC.

This clonotype was counted between two and nine times. The V gene is TRBV9, the J gene TRBJ2-3; unclear D gene. This CDR3 is built from 18 residues. Trimming removed 4 bases at V and 1 base at J, with 22 bases between. Germline lookup yields CDR1 SGDLS and CDR2 YYNGEE. The CDR3 bases are TGTGCCAGCAGCTCGGCACGCGGTAGGGCCCCGCGCACAGATACGCAGTATTTT. Translation: CASSSARGRAPRTDTQYF.

Ten or more counts support this clonotype. V and J are TRBV5-6 and TRBJ2-3; D is unresolved. Germline assignment: CDR1 SGHDT and CDR2 YYEEEE. The CDR3 length is 12 residues. V shed 4 bases and J shed 4 bases, with 7 bases lying between them. For the CDR3, the DNA is TGTGCCAGCAGCGACGTCTCAGATACGCAGTATTTT. Translating it yields CASSDVSDTQYF. Full variable domain (rest looked up from reference TRBV5-6 and TRBJ2-3): DAGVTQSPTHLIKTRGQQVTLRCSPKSGHDTVSWYQQALGQGPQFIFQYYEEEERQRGNFPDRFSGHQFPNYSSELNVNALLLGDSALYLCASSDVSDTQYFGPGTRLTVL.